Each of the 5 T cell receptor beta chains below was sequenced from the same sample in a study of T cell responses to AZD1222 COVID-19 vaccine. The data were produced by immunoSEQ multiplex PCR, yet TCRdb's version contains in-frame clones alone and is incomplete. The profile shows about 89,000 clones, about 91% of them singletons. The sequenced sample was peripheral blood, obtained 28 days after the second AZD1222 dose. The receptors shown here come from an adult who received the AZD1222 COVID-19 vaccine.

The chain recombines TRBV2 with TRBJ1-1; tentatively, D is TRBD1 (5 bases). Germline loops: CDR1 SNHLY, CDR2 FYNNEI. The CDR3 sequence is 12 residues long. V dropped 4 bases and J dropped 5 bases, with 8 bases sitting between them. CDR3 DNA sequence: TGTGCCAGCAGTGTGGCAGGGACTGAAGCTTTCTTT. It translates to CASSVAGTEAFF.

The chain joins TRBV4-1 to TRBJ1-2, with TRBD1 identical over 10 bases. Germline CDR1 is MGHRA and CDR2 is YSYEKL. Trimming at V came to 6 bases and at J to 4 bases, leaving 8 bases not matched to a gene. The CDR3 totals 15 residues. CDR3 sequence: CASRSTGGASYGYTF. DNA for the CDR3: TGCGCCAGCAGGTCGACAGGGGGCGCATCCTATGGCTACACCTTC.

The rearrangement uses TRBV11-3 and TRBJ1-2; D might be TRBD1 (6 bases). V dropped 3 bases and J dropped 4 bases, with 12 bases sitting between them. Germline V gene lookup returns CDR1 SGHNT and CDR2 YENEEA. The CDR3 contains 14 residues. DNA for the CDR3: TGTGCCAGCAGCTTCCGGGGGCTCGGCTATGGCTACACCTTC. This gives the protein CASSFRGLGYGYTF.

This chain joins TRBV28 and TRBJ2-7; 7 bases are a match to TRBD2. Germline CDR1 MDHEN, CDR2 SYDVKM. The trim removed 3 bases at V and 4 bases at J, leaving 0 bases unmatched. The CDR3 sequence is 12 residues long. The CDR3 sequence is CASSLGGYEQYF. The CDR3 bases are TGTGCCAGCAGTTTGGGGGGGTACGAGCAGTACTTC.

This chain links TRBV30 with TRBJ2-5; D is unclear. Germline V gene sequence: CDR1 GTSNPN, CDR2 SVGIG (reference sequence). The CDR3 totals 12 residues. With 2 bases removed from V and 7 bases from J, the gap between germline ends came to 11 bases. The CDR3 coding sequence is TGTGCCTGGAGTACCCCGGTTGGGACCCAGTACTTC. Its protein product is CAWSTPVGTQYF.